The clone carrying this T cell receptor (beta chain) was found a few times. The authors ran a second PCR of 7 to 11 cycles using a sample-barcoded 5' primer and a J-beta primer mix. MiXCR was run by TCRdb on the 5' RACE reads, yielding one entry per CDR3 protein. The sample lists approximately 1,700,000 distinct CDR3 sequences, about two fifths seen once, with roughly 24% in the top ten. The entry originates in a study of blood T cells in healthy people across ages. The CDR3 has 15 residues. The trim removed 0 bases at V and 4 bases at J, leaving 6 bases unmatched. Germline CDR1 SGHRS, CDR2 YFSETQ. The TCR sequence derives from a human donor in good health. The rearrangement uses TRBV5-1 and TRBJ2-5, with TRBD1 identical over 7 bases. The sample was blood. CDR3: CASSLGDSQGETQYF. The CDR3 coding sequence is TGCGCCAGCAGCTTGGGGGACAGCCAAGGAGAGACCCAGTACTTC.